This T cell receptor (beta chain) emerged from a study of blood T cell repertoires in COVID-19. The wider study: The samples span acute and convalescent COVID-19 from the United States, Italy and Spain. The analysed material was cDNA or gDNA that came from T cells, B-cell-depleted T cells, or PBMCs.

The assay was immunoSEQ multiplex PCR, and TCRdb's table has in-frame clones only and misses some. The sample contains around 120,000 clones, 70% to 85% of which appear only once. The length of the CDR3 is 11 residues. CDR1 and CDR2 from the germline V gene are SNHLY and FYNNEI. V gave up 7 bases and J gave up 4 bases, with 7 bases separating them. This clonotype was obtained from a man between 65 and 79 years old with active or convalescent COVID-19. Sequencing input: peripheral blood. The chain is built from TRBV2 and TRBJ1-1; D is unclear. The CDR3 protein is CASTGATEAFF. CDR3 DNA: TGTGCCAGCACAGGCGCCACTGAAGCTTTCTTT.